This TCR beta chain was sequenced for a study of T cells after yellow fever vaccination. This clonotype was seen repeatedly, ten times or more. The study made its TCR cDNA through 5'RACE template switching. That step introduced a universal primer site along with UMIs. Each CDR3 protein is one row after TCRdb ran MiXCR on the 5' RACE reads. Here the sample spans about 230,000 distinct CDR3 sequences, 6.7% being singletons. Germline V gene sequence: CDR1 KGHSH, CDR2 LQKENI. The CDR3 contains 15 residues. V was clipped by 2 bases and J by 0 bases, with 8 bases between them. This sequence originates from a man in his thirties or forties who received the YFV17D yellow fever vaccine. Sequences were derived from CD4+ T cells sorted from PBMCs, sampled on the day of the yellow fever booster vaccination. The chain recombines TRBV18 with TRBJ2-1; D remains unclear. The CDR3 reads CASSPGGTSYNEQFF. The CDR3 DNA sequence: TGTGCCAGCTCACCAGGCGGAACCTCCTACAATGAGCAGTTCTTC.